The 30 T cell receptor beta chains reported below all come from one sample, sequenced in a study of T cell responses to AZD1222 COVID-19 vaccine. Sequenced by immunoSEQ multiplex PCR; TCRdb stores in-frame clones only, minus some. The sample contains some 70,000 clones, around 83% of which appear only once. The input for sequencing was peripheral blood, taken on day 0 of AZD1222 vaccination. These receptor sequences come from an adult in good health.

CDR3 residues: CAISESRWPRGSLSSYNSPLHF. The CDR3 nucleotides read TGTGCCATCAGTGAGTCCAGGTGGCCCCGAGGGAGCCTGAGCTCCTATAATTCACCCCTCCACTTT. V gene TRBV10-3 combines with J gene TRBJ1-6, with D unresolved. The CDR3 spans 22 residues. The germline V gene has CDR1 ENHRY and CDR2 SYGVKD. V shed 0 bases and J shed 0 bases, with 24 bases lying between them.

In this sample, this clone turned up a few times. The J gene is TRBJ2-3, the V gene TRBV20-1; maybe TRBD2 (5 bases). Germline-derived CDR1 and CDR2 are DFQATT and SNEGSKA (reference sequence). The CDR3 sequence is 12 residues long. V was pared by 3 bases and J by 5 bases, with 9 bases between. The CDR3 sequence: CSASRGEDTQYF. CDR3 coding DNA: TGCAGTGCTAGTCGGGGAGAAGATACGCAGTATTTT.

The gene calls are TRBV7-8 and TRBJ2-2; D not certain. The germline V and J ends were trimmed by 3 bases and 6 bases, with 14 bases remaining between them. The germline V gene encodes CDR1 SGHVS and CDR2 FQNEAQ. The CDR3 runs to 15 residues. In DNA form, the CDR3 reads TGTGCCAGCAGCTTGTTGCTGGGTACGGCCGGGGAGCTGTTTTTT. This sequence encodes CASSLLLGTAGELFF.

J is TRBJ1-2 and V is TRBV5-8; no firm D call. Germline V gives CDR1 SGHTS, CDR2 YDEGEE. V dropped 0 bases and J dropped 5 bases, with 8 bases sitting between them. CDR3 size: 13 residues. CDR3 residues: CASSLAGQYGYTF. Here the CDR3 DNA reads TGTGCCAGCAGCTTGGCCGGGCAGTATGGCTACACCTTC.

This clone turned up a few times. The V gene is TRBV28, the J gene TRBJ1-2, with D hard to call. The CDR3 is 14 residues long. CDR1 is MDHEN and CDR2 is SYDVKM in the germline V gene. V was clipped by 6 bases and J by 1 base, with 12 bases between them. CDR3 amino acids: CASRFPGLNYGYTF. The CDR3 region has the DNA TGTGCCAGCAGATTCCCCGGGCTTAACTATGGCTACACCTTC.

CDR3 sequence: CASSASGTSGAYEQYF. In nucleotides, the CDR3 is TGCGCCAGCAGTGCCTCCGGGACTAGCGGGGCCTACGAGCAGTACTTC. The J gene is TRBJ2-7, the V gene TRBV10-1; TRBD2 matches at 13 bases. J lost 2 bases, V lost 4 bases, and 5 bases had no gene match. Looked up from germline, CDR1 is WNHNN and CDR2 is SYGVQD (reference sequence). The CDR3 totals 16 residues.

CDR3 nucleotide sequence: TGTGCCAGCATCGGGGGGGGGATCGTCCCCAAAAACATTCAGTACTTC. Its translation is CASIGGGIVPKNIQYF. V usage is TRBV25-1 and J usage is TRBJ2-4; 8 bases agree with TRBD2. The trim removed 7 bases at V and 2 bases at J, leaving 10 bases unmatched. This CDR3 has 16 residues. Germline assignment: CDR1 MGHDK and CDR2 SYGVNS.

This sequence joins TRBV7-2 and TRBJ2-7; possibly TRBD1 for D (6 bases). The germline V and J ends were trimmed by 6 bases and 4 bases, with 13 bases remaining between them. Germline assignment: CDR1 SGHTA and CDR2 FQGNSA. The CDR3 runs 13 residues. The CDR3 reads CASSQNTGYEQYF. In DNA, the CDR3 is TGTGCCAGCAGTCAAAACACAGGGTACGAGCAGTACTTC.

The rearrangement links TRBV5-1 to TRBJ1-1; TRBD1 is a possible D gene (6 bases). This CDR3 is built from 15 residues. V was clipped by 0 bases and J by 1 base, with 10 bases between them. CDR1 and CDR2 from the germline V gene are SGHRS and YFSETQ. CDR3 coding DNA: TGCGCCAGCAGCTTGGTTGTGACAGGGAACACTGAAGCTTTCTTT. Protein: CASSLVVTGNTEAFF.

The CDR3 DNA reads TGTGCCAGCAGCCAATTGGGGGGTGGCTATGGCTACACCTTC. Translated, it gives CASSQLGGGYGYTF. The chain joins TRBV11-2 to TRBJ1-2, with D tentatively TRBD1 (5 bases). The V end lost 5 bases, the J end lost 4 bases, and 14 bases lay between the germline ends. The CDR3 totals 14 residues. The germline V gene encodes CDR1 SGHAT and CDR2 FQNNGV.

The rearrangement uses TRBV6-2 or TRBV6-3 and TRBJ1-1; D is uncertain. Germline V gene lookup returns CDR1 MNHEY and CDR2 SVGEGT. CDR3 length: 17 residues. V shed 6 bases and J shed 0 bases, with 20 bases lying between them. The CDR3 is CASSHPPSRYMNTEAFF. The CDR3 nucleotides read TGTGCCAGCAGCCACCCCCCCAGCCGTTACATGAACACTGAAGCTTTCTTT.

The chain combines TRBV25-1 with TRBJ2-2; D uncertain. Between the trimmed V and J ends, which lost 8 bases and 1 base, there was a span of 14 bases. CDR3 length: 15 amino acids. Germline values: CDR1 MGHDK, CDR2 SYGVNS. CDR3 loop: CASYWGRGNTGELFF. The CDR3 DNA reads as TGTGCCAGCTATTGGGGAAGAGGGAACACCGGGGAGCTGTTTTTT.

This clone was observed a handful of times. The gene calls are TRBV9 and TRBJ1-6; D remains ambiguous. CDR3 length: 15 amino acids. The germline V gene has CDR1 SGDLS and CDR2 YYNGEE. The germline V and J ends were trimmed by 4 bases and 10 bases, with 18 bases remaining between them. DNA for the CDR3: TGTGCCAGCAGCCCCGCGCGGGGATGGGGATCACCCCTCCACTTT. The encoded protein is CASSPARGWGSPLHF.

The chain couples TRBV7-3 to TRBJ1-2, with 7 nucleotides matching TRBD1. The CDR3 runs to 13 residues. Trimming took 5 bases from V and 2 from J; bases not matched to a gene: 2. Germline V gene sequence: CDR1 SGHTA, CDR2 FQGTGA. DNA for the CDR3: TGTGCCAGCAGCCAGGACAGGAACTATGGCTACACCTTC. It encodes CASSQDRNYGYTF.

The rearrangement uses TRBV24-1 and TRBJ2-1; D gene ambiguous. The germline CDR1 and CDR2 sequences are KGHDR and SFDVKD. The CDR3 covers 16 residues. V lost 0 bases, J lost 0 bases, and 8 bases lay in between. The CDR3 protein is CATSDLSESSYNEQFF. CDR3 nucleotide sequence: TGTGCCACCAGTGATTTGTCCGAGAGCTCCTACAATGAGCAGTTCTTC.

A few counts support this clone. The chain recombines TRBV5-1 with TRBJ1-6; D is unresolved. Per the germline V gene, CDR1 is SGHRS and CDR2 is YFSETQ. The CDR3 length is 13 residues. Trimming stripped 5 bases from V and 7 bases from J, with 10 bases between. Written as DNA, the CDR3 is TGCGCCAGCAGAGGTGTACCGAATTCACCCCTCCACTTT. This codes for CASRGVPNSPLHF.

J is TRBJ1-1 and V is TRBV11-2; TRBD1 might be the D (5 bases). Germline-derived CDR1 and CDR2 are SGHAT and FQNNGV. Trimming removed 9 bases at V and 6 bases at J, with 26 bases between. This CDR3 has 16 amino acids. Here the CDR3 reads CASSLRGLGLGAEAFF. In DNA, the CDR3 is TGTGCCAGTAGTTTGCGGGGCCTGGGCTTGGGCGCTGAAGCTTTCTTT.

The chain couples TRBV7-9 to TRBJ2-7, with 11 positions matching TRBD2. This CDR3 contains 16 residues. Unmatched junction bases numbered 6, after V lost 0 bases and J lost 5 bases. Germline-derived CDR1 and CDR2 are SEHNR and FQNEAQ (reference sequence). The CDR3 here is CASSLARLAGGDEQYF. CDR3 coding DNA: TGTGCCAGCAGCTTAGCGCGTCTAGCGGGGGGAGACGAGCAGTACTTC. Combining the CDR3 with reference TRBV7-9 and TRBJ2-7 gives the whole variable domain DTGVSQNPRHKITKRGQNVTFRCDPISEHNRLYWYRQTLGQGPEFLTYFQNEAQLEKSRLLSDRFSAERPKGSFSTLEIQRTEQGDSAMYLCASSLARLAGGDEQYFGPGTRLTVT.

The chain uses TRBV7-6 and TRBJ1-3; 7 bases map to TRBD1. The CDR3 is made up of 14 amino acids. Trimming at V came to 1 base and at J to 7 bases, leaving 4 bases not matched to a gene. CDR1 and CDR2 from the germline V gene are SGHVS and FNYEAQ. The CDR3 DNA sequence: TGTGCCAGCAGCTTAGAGCGCAGGGGGAACACCATATATTTT. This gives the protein CASSLERRGNTIYF.

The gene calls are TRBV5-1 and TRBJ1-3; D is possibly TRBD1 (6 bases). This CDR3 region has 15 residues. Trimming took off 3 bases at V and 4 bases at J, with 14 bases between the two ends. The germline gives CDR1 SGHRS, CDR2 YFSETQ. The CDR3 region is CASSSRGPPGNTIYF. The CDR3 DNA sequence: TGCGCCAGCAGCTCCCGGGGGCCTCCAGGAAACACCATATATTTT.

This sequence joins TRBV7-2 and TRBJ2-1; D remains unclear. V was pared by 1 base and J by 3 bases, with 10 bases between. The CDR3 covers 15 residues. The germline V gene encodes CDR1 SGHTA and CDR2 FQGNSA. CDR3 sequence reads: CASSLGYVSYNEQFF. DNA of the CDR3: TGTGCCAGCAGCTTAGGTTATGTCAGCTACAATGAGCAGTTCTTC.

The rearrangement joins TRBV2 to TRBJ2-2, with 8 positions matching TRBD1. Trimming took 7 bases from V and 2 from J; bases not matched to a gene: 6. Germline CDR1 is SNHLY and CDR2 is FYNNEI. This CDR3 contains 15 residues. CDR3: CASNPGGINTGELFF. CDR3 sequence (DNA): TGTGCCAGCAATCCAGGGGGCATTAACACCGGGGAGCTGTTTTTT. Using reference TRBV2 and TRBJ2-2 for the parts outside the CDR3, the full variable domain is EPEVTQTPSHQVTQMGQEVILRCVPISNHLYFYWYRQILGQKVEFLVSFYNNEISEKSEIFDDQFSVERPDGSNFTLKIRSTKLEDSAMYFCASNPGGINTGELFFGEGSRLTVL.

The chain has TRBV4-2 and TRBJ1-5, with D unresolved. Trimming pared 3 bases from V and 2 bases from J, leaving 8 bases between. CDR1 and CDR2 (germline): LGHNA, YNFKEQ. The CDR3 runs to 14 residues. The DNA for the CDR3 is TGTGCCAGCAGCCAGACCGATGGCAATCAGCCCCAGCATTTT. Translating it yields CASSQTDGNQPQHF.

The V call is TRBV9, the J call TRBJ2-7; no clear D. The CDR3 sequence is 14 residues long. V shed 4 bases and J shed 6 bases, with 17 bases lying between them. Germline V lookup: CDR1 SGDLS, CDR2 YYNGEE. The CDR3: CASSSVPIEGEQYF. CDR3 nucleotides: TGTGCCAGCAGCTCCGTCCCAATAGAAGGCGAGCAGTACTTC.

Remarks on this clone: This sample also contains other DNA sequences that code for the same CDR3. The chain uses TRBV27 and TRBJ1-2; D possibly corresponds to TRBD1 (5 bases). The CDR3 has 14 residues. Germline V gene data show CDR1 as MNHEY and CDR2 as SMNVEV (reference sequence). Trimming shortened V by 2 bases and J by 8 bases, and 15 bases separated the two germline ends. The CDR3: CASSLGQGGSGYTF. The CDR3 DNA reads TGTGCCAGCAGTTTAGGGCAGGGAGGGTCGGGCTACACCTTC.

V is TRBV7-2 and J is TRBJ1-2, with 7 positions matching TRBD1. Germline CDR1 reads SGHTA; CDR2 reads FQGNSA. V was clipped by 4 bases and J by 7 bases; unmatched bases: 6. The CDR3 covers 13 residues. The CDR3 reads CASSSDRDRGYTF. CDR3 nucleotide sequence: TGTGCCAGCAGCTCAGACAGGGACCGTGGCTACACCTTC.

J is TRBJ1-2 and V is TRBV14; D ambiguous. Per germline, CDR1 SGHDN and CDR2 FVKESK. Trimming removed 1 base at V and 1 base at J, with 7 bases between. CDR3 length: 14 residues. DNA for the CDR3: TGTGCCAGCAGCCAAGTGAATAGTAACTATGGCTACACCTTC. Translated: CASSQVNSNYGYTF.

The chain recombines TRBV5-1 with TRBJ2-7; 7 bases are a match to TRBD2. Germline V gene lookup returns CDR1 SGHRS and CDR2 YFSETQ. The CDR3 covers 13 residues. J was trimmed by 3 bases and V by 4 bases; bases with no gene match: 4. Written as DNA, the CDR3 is TGCGCCAGCAGCGACCGGGACTACTACGAGCAGTACTTC. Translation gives CASSDRDYYEQYF.

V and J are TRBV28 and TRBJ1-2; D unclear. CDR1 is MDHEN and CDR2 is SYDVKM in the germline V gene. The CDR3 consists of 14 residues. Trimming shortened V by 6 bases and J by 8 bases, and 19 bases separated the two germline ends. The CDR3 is CASRAGTELDGYTF. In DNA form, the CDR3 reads TGTGCCAGCAGGGCGGGCACAGAATTAGACGGCTACACCTTC.

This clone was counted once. This chain's CDR3 is CASSLNQGAQNTEAFF. The CDR3 region has the DNA TGCGCCAGCAGCTTAAACCAGGGGGCCCAGAACACTGAAGCTTTCTTT. The chain joins TRBV5-1 to TRBJ1-1; 8 bases match TRBD1. Germline lookup yields CDR1 SGHRS and CDR2 YFSETQ. The CDR3 contains 16 residues. V trimming: 2 bases; J trimming: 1 base; junction bases outside the gene matches: 7.